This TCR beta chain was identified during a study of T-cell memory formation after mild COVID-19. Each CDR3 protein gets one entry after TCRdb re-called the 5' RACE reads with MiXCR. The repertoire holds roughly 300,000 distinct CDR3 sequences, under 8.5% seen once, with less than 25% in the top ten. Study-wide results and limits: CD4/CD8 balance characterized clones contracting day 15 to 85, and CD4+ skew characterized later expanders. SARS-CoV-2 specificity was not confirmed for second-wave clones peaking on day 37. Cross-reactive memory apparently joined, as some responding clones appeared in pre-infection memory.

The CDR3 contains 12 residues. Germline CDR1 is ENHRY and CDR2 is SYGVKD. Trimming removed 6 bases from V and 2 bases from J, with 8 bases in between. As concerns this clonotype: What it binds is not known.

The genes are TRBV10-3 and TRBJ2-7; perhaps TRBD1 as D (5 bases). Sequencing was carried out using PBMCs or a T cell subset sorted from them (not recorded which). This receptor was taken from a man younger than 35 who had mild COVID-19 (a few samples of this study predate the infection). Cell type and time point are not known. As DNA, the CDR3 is TGTGCCATCAGGGACAACACCTACGAGCAGTACTTC. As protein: CAIRDNTYEQYF.